Following are 10 T cell receptor beta chains from one sample sequenced in a study of memory CD4+ T cells and cytomegalovirus serostatus. The repertoire was sequenced with immunoSEQ multiplex PCR; TCRdb's copy has only in-frame clones and lacks some. The sample lists 64,000 or so clones; approximately 71% were seen once. The sort gate was single viable CD3+CD4+CD8-CD45RO+ cells for memory CD4+ T cells. Sequencing was done on a sample of memory CD4+ T cells from blood. These receptors all stem from an adult in good health and CMV-seronegative.

This sequence joins TRBV5-4 and TRBJ2-7, with 12 positions matching TRBD1. Unmatched junction bases numbered 10, after V lost 2 bases and J lost 7 bases. Germline V gives CDR1 SGHNT, CDR2 YYREEE (reference sequence). The CDR3 length is 16 residues. CDR3 region: CASSFPPGQGAAEQYF. CDR3 DNA: TGTGCCAGCAGCTTCCCGCCGGGACAGGGGGCTGCGGAGCAGTACTTC.

The chain recombines TRBV30 with TRBJ1-3; 8 bases map to TRBD1. Germline CDR1 GTSNPN, CDR2 SVGIG (reference sequence). Trimming cost V 0 bases and J 0 bases; bases outside gene matches: 7. This CDR3 comprises 17 residues. The CDR3 region is CAWSVGQGRYSGNTIYF. CDR3 in DNA: TGTGCCTGGAGTGTTGGACAGGGACGGTACTCTGGAAACACCATATATTTT.

The chain combines TRBV7-9 with TRBJ1-4; D uncertain. The CDR3 length is 16 residues. From germline, CDR1 is SEHNR and CDR2 FQNEAQ (reference sequence). V lost 6 bases and J 3 bases, leaving 17 bases between the germline ends. CDR3 sequence reads: CASREAPVGSNEKLFF. CDR3 nucleotide sequence: TGTGCCAGCAGGGAAGCTCCGGTCGGGTCTAATGAAAAACTGTTTTTT. Full variable domain (outside the CDR3, taken from reference TRBV7-9 and TRBJ1-4): DTGVSQNPRHKITKRGQNVTFRCDPISEHNRLYWYRQTLGQGPEFLTYFQNEAQLEKSRLLSDRFSAERPKGSFSTLEIQRTEQGDSAMYLCASREAPVGSNEKLFFGSGTQLSVL.

The chain employs TRBV20-1 and TRBJ2-5; D not certain. V was shortened by 8 bases and J by 5 bases, with 12 bases between the two germline ends. The CDR3 sequence is 11 residues long. Germline CDR1 DFQATT, CDR2 SNEGSKA (reference sequence). DNA of the CDR3: TGCAGTCAGACTCCCCGGGAGACCCAGTACTTC. Its protein product is CSQTPRETQYF.

The V call is TRBV2, the J call TRBJ2-1; D may be TRBD2 (5 bases). The V end was cut by 2 bases, the J end by 4 bases, with 15 bases between. Germline CDR1 SNHLY, CDR2 FYNNEI. This CDR3 is built from 16 residues. The CDR3 region has the DNA TGTGCCAGCAGTGAATCCGGGATAAGATTATACAATGAGCAGTTCTTC. This translates into CASSESGIRLYNEQFF. Full variable domain (outside the CDR3, taken from reference TRBV2 and TRBJ2-1): EPEVTQTPSHQVTQMGQEVILRCVPISNHLYFYWYRQILGQKVEFLVSFYNNEISEKSEIFDDQFSVERPDGSNFTLKIRSTKLEDSAMYFCASSESGIRLYNEQFFGPGTRLTVL.

CDR3: CAWSVRLARLDQPQHF. For the CDR3, the DNA is TGTGCCTGGAGTGTACGGTTGGCCAGGCTGGATCAGCCCCAGCATTTT. This chain connects TRBV30 to TRBJ1-5; D gene uncertain. The CDR3 is 16 amino acids. Germline assignment: CDR1 GTSNPN and CDR2 SVGIG (reference sequence). Trimming removed 0 bases from V and 5 bases from J, with 17 bases in between.

The CDR3 reads CASSKGDSWSEKLFF. In DNA, the CDR3 is TGTGCCAGCTCAAAAGGGGACAGCTGGAGTGAAAAACTGTTTTTT. The chain joins TRBV7-2 to TRBJ1-4; TRBD1 agrees at 7 bases. This CDR3 is 15 amino acids long. V shed 8 bases, J shed 7 bases, and the junction held 13 bases outside the gene matches. Germline CDR1 SGHTA, CDR2 FQGNSA.

The chain is built from TRBV20-1 and TRBJ2-5; 7 bases are a match to TRBD2. V was clipped by 4 bases and J by 5 bases; unmatched bases: 1. The CDR3 is made up of 11 amino acids. The germline gives CDR1 DFQATT, CDR2 SNEGSKA (reference sequence). The DNA of the CDR3 is TGCAGTGCTAAGGGAGGGGAGACCCAGTACTTC. Its protein is CSAKGGETQYF.

This clone appeared a single time. The chain combines TRBV18 with TRBJ2-7, with 10 nucleotides matching TRBD1. From germline, CDR1 is KGHSH and CDR2 LQKENI. V gave up 3 bases and J gave up 5 bases; unmatched junction bases: 7. This CDR3 region has 15 residues. The CDR3 region has the DNA TGTGCCAGCTCACCCATGACAGGGGGCAAAAACGAGCAGTACTTC. Protein product: CASSPMTGGKNEQYF.

The chain joins TRBV7-2 to TRBJ2-7; 7 nucleotides line up with TRBD1. V was clipped by 3 bases and J by 3 bases; unmatched bases: 20. The CDR3 spans 19 residues. Germline lookup yields CDR1 SGHTA and CDR2 FQGNSA. The CDR3: CASSFPKTPRGGSIYEQYF. CDR3 coding DNA: TGTGCCAGCAGCTTTCCCAAAACCCCGCGAGGGGGCTCAATCTACGAGCAGTACTTC.